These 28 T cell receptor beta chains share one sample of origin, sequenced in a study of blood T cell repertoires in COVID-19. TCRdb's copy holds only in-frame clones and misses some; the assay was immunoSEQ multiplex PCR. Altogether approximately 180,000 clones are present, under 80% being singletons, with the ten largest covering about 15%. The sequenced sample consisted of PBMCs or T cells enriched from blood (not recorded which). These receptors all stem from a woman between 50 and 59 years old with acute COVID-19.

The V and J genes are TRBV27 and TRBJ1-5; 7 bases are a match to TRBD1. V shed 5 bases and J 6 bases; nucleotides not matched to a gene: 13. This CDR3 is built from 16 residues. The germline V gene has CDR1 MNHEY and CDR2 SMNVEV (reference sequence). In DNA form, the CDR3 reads TGTGCCAGCAGTCAAACCCCCAGGGGGTCGGGTCAGCCCCAGCATTTT. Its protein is CASSQTPRGSGQPQHF.

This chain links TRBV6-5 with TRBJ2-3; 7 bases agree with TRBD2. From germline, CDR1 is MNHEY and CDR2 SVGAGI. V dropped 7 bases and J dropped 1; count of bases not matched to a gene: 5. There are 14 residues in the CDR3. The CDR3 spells CASKTSPRTDTQYF. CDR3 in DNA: TGTGCCAGCAAGACTAGCCCCCGCACAGATACGCAGTATTTT.

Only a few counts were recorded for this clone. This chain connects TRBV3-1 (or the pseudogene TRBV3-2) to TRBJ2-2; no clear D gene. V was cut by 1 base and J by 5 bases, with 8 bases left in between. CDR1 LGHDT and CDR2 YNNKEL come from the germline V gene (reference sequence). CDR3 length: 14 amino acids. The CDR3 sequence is CASSQVRWTGELFF. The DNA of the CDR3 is TGTGCCAGCAGCCAAGTTCGGTGGACCGGGGAGCTGTTTTTT.

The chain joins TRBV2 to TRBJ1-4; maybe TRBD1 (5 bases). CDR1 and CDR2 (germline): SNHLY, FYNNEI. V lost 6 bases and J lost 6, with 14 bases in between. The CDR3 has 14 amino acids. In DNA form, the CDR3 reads TGTGCCAGCAGAGGGGTAAGGAGAGATGAAAAACTGTTTTTT. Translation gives CASRGVRRDEKLFF. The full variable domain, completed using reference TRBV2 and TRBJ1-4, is EPEVTQTPSHQVTQMGQEVILRCVPISNHLYFYWYRQILGQKVEFLVSFYNNEISEKSEIFDDQFSVERPDGSNFTLKIRSTKLEDSAMYFCASRGVRRDEKLFFGSGTQLSVL.

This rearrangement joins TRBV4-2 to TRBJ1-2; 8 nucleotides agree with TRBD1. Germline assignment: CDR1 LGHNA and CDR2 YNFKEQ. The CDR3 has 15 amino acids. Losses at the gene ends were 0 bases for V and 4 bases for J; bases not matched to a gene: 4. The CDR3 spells CASSQDRQGSYGYTF. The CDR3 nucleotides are TGTGCCAGCAGCCAAGATAGACAGGGGTCCTATGGCTACACCTTC.

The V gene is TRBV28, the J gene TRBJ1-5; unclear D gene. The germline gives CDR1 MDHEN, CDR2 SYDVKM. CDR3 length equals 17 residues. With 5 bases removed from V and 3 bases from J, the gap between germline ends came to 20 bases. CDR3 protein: CASSPPARVRNNQPQHF. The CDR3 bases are TGTGCCAGCAGTCCTCCCGCGAGGGTGAGGAACAATCAGCCCCAGCATTTT.

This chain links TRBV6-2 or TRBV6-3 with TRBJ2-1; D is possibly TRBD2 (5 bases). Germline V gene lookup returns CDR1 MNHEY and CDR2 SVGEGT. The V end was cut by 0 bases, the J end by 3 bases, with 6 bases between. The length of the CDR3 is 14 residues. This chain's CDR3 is CASSYSRVYNEQFF. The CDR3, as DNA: TGTGCCAGCAGTTACTCGAGGGTCTACAATGAGCAGTTCTTC.

The CDR3 spells CASSLDVTGDGYTF. DNA of the CDR3: TGTGCCAGCAGCTTAGACGTGACAGGGGATGGCTACACCTTC. The V call is TRBV7-2, the J call TRBJ1-2; the match to TRBD1 covers 8 bases. The length of the CDR3 is 14 residues. Germline trimming cut 1 base from V and 6 bases from J; bases unmatched to any gene: 4. The V gene's germline CDR1 is SGHTA and CDR2 FQGNSA.

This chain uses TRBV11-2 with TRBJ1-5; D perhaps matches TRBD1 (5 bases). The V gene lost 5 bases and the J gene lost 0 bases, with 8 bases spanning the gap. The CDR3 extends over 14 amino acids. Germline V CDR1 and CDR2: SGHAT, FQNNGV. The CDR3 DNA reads TGTGCCAGCAGCCCGGGACTTAGCAATCAGCCCCAGCATTTT. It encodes CASSPGLSNQPQHF.

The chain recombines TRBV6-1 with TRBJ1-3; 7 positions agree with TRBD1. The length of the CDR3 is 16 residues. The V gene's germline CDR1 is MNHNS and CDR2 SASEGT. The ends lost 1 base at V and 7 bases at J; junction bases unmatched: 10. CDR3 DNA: TGTGCCAGCAGTGAAGTAGGGGGCGCGAGCAGGAACACCATATATTTT. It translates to CASSEVGGASRNTIYF.

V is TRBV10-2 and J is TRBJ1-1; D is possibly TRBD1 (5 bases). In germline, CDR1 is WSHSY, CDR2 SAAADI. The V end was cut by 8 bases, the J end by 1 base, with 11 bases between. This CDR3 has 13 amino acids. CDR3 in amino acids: CASGQSWNTEAFF. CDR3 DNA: TGCGCCAGCGGACAATCTTGGAACACTGAAGCTTTCTTT.

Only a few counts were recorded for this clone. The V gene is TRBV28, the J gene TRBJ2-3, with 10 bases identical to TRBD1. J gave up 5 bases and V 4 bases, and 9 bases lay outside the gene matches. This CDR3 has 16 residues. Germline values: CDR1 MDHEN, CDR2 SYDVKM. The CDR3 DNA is TGTGCCAGCAGTTCACCCGGGACAGGGGTCGGAGATACGCAGTATTTT. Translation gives CASSSPGTGVGDTQYF.

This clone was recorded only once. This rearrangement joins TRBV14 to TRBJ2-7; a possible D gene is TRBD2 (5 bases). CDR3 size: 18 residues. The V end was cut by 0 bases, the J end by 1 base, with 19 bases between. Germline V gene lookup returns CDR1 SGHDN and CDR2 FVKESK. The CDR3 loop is CASSQELLISGSSYEQYV. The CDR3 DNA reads TGTGCCAGCAGCCAAGAGTTATTAATCAGCGGCTCATCCTACGAGCAGTACGTC.

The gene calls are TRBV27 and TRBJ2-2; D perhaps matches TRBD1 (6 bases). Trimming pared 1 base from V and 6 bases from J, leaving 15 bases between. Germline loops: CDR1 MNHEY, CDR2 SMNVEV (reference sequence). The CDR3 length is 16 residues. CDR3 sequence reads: CASSLYTGSTSGELFF. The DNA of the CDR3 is TGTGCCAGCAGTTTATATACAGGGTCTACGTCCGGGGAGCTGTTTTTT.

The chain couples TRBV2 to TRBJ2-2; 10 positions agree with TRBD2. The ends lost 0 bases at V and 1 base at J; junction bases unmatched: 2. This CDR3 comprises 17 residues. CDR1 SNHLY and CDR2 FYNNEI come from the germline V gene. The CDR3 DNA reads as TGTGCCAGCAGTGAAGCGCTAGCGGGGGAGAACACCGGGGAGCTGTTTTTT. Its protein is CASSEALAGENTGELFF.

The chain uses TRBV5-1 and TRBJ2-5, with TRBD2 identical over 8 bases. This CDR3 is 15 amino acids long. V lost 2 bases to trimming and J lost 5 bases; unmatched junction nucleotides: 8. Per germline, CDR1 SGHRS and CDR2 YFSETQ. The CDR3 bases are TGCGCCAGCAGCTTTGGGAGCGGGGGACGGGAGACCCAGTACTTC. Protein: CASSFGSGGRETQYF.

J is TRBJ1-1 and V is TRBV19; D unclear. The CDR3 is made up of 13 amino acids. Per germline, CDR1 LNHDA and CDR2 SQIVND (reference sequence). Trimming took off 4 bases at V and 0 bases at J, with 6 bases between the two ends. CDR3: CASSTQMNTEAFF. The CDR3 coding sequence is TGTGCCAGTAGTACACAGATGAACACTGAAGCTTTCTTT.

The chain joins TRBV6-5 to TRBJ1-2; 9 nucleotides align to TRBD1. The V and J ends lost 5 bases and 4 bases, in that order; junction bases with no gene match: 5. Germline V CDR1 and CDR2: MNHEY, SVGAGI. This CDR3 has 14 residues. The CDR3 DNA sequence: TGTGCCAGCAGTACTACGGACAGGGGCTATGGCTACACCTTC. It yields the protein CASSTTDRGYGYTF.

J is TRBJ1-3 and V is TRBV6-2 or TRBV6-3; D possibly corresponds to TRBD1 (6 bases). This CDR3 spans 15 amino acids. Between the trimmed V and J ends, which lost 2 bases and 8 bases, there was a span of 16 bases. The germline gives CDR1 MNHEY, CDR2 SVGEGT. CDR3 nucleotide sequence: TGTGCCAGCAGTTACGATGTACGACAGGTACACACCATATATTTT. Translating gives CASSYDVRQVHTIYF.

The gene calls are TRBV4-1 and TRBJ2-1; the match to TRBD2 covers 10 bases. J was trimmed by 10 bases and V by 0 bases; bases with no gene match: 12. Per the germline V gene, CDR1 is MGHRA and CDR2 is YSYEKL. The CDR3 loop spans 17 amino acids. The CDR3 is CASSQDAGTSAVSEQFF. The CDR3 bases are TGCGCCAGCAGCCAAGACGCCGGGACTAGCGCTGTCTCCGAGCAGTTCTTC.

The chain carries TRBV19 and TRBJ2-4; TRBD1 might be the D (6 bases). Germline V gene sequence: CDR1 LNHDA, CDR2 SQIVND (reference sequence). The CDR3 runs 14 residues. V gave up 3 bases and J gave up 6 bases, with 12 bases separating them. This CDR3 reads CASSIRQVGNIQYF. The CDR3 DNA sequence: TGTGCCAGTAGTATTCGACAGGTTGGAAACATTCAGTACTTC.

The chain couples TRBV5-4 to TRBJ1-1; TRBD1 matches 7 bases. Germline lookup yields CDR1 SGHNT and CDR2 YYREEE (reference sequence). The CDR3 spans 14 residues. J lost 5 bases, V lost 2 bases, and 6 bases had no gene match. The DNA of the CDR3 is TGTGCCAGCAGCTTTGGACAGGAGGTGACTGAAGCTTTCTTT. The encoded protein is CASSFGQEVTEAFF.

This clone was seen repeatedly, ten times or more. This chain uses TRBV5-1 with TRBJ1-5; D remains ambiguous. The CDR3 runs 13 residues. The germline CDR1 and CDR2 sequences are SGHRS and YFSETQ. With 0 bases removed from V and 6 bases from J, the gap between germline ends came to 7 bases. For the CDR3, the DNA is TGCGCCAGCAGCTTGGGAGAGCTTCAGCCCCAGCATTTT. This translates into CASSLGELQPQHF.

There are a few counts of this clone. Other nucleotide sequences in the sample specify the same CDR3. CDR3 DNA: TGTGCCAGCAGCTTTAGCGGGGGGTATGGCTACACCTTC. Translated: CASSFSGGYGYTF. This sequence joins TRBV7-2 and TRBJ1-2; possible D gene TRBD1, 5 bases. This CDR3 is built from 13 residues. Germline V gene lookup returns CDR1 SGHTA and CDR2 FQGNSA. V lost 3 bases to trimming and J lost 5 bases, with 10 bases between them.

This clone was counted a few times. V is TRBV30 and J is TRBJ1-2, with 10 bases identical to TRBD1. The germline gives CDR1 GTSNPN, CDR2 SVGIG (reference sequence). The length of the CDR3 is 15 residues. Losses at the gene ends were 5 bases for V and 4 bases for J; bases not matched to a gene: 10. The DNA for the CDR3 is TGTGCCTGGCGCCCTCCGGGACAGGGGTTCTATGGCTACACCTTC. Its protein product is CAWRPPGQGFYGYTF. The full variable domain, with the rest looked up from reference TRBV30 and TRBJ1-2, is SQTIHQWPATLVQPVGSPLSLECTVEGTSNPNLYWYRQAAGRGLQLLFYSVGIGQISSEVPQNLSASRPQDRQFILSSKKLLLSDSGFYLCAWRPPGQGFYGYTFGSGTRLTVV.

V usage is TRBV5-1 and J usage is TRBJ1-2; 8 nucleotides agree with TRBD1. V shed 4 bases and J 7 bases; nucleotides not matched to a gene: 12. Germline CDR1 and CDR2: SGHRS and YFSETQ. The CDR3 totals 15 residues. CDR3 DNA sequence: TGCGCCAGCAGCGGGGGGACAGGCCTCGAGGCTGGCTACACCTTC. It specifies CASSGGTGLEAGYTF.

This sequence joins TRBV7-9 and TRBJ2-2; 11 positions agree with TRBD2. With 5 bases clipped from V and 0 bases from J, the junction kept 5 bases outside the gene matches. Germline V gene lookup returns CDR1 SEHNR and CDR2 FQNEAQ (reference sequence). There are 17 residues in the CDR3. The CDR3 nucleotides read TGTGCCAGCAGCCGAGGGACTAGCGGCGCGAACACCGGGGAGCTGTTTTTT. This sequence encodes CASSRGTSGANTGELFF.

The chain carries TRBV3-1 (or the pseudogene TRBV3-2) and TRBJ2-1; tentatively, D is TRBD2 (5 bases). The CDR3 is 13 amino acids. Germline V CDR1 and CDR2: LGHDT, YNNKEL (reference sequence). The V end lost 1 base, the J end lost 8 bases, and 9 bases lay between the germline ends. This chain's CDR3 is CASSQGLADEQFF. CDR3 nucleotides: TGTGCCAGCAGCCAAGGCCTAGCCGATGAGCAGTTCTTC.